Below, 15 T cell receptor beta chains from the same sample are listed, as sequenced in a study of T cell responses to AZD1222 COVID-19 vaccine. TCRdb's copy holds only in-frame clones and misses some; the assay was immunoSEQ multiplex PCR. The repertoire holds 130,000 to 150,000 clones, with 70% to 90% as singletons. The specimen was peripheral blood, collected on day 0 of MenACWY control vaccination. These receptors originate from an adult in good health.

This clone is a singleton in its sample. V and J are TRBV5-1 and TRBJ2-3; tentatively, D is TRBD1 (5 bases). CDR3 length: 14 residues. Trimming took 0 bases from V and 2 from J, leaving 7 bases between them. CDR1 and CDR2 (germline): SGHRS, YFSETQ. The CDR3 region has the DNA TGCGCCAGCAGCTTGGGACAGCCCACAGATACGCAGTATTTT. Translated, it gives CASSLGQPTDTQYF.

This chain joins TRBV4-3 and TRBJ2-1; D is unclear. Trimming left V 0 bases short and J 0 bases short, with 15 bases between. The CDR3 extends over 18 amino acids. In germline, CDR1 is LGHNA, CDR2 YSLEER. The CDR3, as DNA: TGCGCCAGCAGCCAAGAAGGGCCAACCCAGAGCTCCTACAATGAGCAGTTCTTC. Translation gives CASSQEGPTQSSYNEQFF.

CDR3 sequence reads: CASSGLARNNNEQFF. CDR3 coding DNA: TGTGCCAGCTCAGGACTAGCGAGGAATAACAATGAGCAGTTCTTC. This chain joins TRBV18 and TRBJ2-1, with 9 bases that match TRBD2. V gave up 5 bases and J gave up 5 bases; unmatched junction bases: 7. The CDR3 contains 15 residues. Germline lookup yields CDR1 KGHSH and CDR2 LQKENI.

The chain is built from TRBV4-3 and TRBJ2-1; D call uncertain. Looked up from germline, CDR1 is LGHNA and CDR2 is YSLEER. Trimming removed 3 bases from V and 6 bases from J, with 12 bases in between. This CDR3 contains 14 residues. The CDR3 here is CASSQSPRSNEQFF. In nucleotides, the CDR3 is TGCGCCAGCAGCCAGTCTCCCAGGAGCAATGAGCAGTTCTTC.

The V gene is TRBV7-2, the J gene TRBJ2-3; D is uncertain. The CDR3 contains 14 residues. V lost 1 base and J 8 bases, leaving 13 bases between the germline ends. The germline CDR1 and CDR2 sequences are SGHTA and FQGNSA. The CDR3 sequence: CASSLEMVGGTQYF. The CDR3, as DNA: TGTGCCAGCAGCTTAGAAATGGTTGGCGGTACGCAGTATTTT.

The CDR3, as DNA: TGCGCCAGCAGCCAAGGGGGACAGGGTAACTATGGCTACACCTTC. Translation: CASSQGGQGNYGYTF. The chain combines TRBV4-1 with TRBJ1-2; 9 nucleotides line up with TRBD1. The CDR3 covers 15 residues. Germline V gene sequence: CDR1 MGHRA, CDR2 YSYEKL. Unmatched junction bases numbered 1, after V lost 1 base and J lost 1 base.

The CDR3 here is CASSLLTGLEAFF. CDR3 in DNA: TGTGCCAGCAGCCTGTTGACAGGACTAGAAGCTTTCTTT. The V and J genes are TRBV4-2 and TRBJ1-1; weak D call: TRBD1 (6 bases). The V end was cut by 4 bases, the J end by 8 bases, with 14 bases between. The V gene's germline CDR1 is LGHNA and CDR2 YNFKEQ. The CDR3 is 13 amino acids.

V gene TRBV7-2 combines with J gene TRBJ2-7, with D possibly matching TRBD2 (6 bases). The CDR3 covers 13 residues. The V end was cut by 3 bases, the J end by 3 bases, with 9 bases between. Germline-derived CDR1 and CDR2 are SGHTA and FQGNSA. The chain's CDR3 is CASSLGGFYEQYF. The CDR3 DNA follows: TGTGCCAGCAGCTTGGGGGGTTTCTACGAGCAGTACTTC.

The chain recombines TRBV7-3 with TRBJ2-2, with D tentatively TRBD2 (6 bases). Germline loops: CDR1 SGHTA, CDR2 FQGTGA. V was pared by 3 bases and J by 6 bases, with 14 bases between. The CDR3 totals 15 residues. In DNA form, the CDR3 reads TGTGCCAGCAGCTTTTTGGGGGGAGTCGCCGGGGAGCTGTTTTTT. This translates into CASSFLGGVAGELFF.

The rearrangement links TRBV18 to TRBJ1-1; D gene uncertain. The CDR3 extends over 14 amino acids. Germline CDR1 KGHSH, CDR2 LQKENI. Trimming removed 3 bases from V and 1 base from J, with 9 bases in between. CDR3 protein: CASSPQAGNTEAFF. The CDR3 region has the DNA TGTGCCAGCTCACCCCAGGCGGGGAACACTGAAGCTTTCTTT. The complete variable domain, with remaining parts taken from reference TRBV18 and TRBJ1-1, reads NAGVMQNPRHLVRRRGQEARLRCSPMKGHSHVYWYRQLPEEGLKFMVYLQKENIIDESGMPKERFSAEFPKEGPSILRIQQVVRGDSAAYFCASSPQAGNTEAFFGQGTRLTVV.

The chain uses TRBV7-8 and TRBJ1-4, with a tentative D call TRBD1 (6 bases). This CDR3 spans 16 amino acids. From germline, CDR1 is SGHVS and CDR2 FQNEAQ. V was clipped by 1 base and J by 5 bases, with 14 bases between them. CDR3 in amino acids: CASSLVQGRTNEKLFF. The CDR3 DNA reads TGTGCCAGCAGCTTAGTTCAGGGGAGGACGAATGAAAAACTGTTTTTT.

The V and J genes are TRBV7-2 and TRBJ2-7; no firm D call. The ends were cut back, 2 bases at V and 2 bases at J, with 10 bases in the middle. The germline CDR1 and CDR2 sequences are SGHTA and FQGNSA. The CDR3 extends over 14 amino acids. DNA for the CDR3: TGTGCCAGCAGCTTATCCGTTGGAACCTACGAGCAGTACTTC. Amino acid sequence: CASSLSVGTYEQYF.

The chain is built from TRBV18 and TRBJ1-1, with unresolved D. This CDR3 comprises 12 residues. V lost 4 bases, J lost 4 bases, and 7 bases lay in between. CDR1 is KGHSH and CDR2 is LQKENI in the germline V gene. CDR3 bases: TGTGCCAGCTCACAACGGGGCACTGAAGCTTTCTTT. It specifies CASSQRGTEAFF.

The V gene is TRBV6-5, the J gene TRBJ2-3; D possibly uses TRBD1 or TRBD2 (5 bases each). CDR1 is MNHEY, CDR2 SVGAGI, per germline. The CDR3 runs to 16 residues. V lost 2 bases, J lost 0 bases, and 12 bases lay in between. The CDR3 sequence is CASSYGASFSTDTQYF. The CDR3 coding sequence is TGTGCCAGCAGTTACGGGGCTAGCTTTAGCACAGATACGCAGTATTTT.

This clone has a single count. The DNA for the CDR3 is TGTGCCAGCGGGGACAGGGAGACGTACGAGCAGTACTTC. Protein product: CASGDRETYEQYF. V is TRBV7-9 and J is TRBJ2-7; 9 bases match TRBD1. This CDR3 is 13 amino acids long. Trimming took 8 bases from V and 4 from J; bases not matched to a gene: 6. The germline V gene encodes CDR1 SEHNR and CDR2 FQNEAQ (reference sequence).